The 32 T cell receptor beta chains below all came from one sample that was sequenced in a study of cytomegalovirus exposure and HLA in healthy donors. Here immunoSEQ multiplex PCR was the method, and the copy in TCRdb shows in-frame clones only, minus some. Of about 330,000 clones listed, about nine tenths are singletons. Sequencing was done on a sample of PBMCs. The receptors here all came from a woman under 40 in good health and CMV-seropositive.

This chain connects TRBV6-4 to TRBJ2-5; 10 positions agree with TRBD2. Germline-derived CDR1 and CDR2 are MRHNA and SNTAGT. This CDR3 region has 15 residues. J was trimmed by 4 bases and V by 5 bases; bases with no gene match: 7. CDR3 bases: TGTGCCAGCAGTCCCAGCGGGGGGGGCGGAGAGACCCAGTACTTC. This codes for CASSPSGGGGETQYF.

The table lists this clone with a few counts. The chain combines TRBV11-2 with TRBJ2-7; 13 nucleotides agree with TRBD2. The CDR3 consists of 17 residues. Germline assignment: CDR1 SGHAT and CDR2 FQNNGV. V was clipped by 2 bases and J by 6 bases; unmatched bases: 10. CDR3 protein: CASSLRTSGSSSAEQYF. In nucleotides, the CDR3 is TGTGCCAGCAGCTTAAGGACTAGCGGGAGTTCTTCCGCCGAGCAGTACTTC.

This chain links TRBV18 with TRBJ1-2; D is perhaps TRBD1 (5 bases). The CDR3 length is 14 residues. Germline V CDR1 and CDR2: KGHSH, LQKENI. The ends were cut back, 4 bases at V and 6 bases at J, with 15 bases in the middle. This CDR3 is CASSQGRGFDGYTF. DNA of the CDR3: TGTGCCAGCTCACAAGGCCGGGGGTTCGATGGCTACACCTTC.

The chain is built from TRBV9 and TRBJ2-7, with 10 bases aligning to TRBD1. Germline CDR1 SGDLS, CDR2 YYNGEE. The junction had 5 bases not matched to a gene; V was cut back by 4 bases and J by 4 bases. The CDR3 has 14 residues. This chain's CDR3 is CASSSTGGRYEQYF. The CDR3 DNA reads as TGTGCCAGCAGCTCGACAGGGGGCCGGTACGAGCAGTACTTC.

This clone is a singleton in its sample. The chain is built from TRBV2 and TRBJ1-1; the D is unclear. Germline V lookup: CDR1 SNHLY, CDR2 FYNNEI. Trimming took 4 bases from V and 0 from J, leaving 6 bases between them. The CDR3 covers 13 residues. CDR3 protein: CASSAQMNTEAFF. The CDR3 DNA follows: TGTGCCAGCAGTGCCCAGATGAACACTGAAGCTTTCTTT.

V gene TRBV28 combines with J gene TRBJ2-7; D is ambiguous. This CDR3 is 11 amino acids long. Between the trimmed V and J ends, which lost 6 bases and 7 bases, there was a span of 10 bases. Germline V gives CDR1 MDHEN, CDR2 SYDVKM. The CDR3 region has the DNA TGTGCCAGCAGGGGGTTTCGGGAGCAGTACTTC. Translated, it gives CASRGFREQYF.

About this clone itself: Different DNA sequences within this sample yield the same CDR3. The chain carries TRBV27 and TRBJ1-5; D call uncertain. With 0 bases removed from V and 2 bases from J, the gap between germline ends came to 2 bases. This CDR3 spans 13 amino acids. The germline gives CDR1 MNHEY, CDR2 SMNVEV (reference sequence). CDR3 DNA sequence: TGTGCCAGCAGTTTATCTGGCAATCAGCCCCAGCATTTT. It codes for CASSLSGNQPQHF.

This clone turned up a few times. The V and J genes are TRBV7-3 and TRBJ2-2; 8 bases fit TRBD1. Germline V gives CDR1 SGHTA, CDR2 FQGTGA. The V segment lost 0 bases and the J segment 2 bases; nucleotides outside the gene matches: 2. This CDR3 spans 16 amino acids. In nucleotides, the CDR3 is TGTGCCAGCAGCTTAACGCAGGGGGCCAACACCGGGGAGCTGTTTTTT. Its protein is CASSLTQGANTGELFF.

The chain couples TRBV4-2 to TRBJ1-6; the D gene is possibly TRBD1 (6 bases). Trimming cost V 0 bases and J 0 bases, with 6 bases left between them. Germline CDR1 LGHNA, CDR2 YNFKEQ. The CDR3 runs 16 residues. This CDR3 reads CASSQEQGSYNSPLHF. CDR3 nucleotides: TGTGCCAGCAGCCAAGAACAGGGCTCCTATAATTCACCCCTCCACTTT.

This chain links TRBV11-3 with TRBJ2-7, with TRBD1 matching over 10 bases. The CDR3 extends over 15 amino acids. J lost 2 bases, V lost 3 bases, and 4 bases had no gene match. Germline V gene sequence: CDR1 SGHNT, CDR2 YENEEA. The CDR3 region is CASSFGQGVAYEQYF. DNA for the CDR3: TGTGCCAGCAGCTTCGGACAGGGGGTTGCCTACGAGCAGTACTTC.

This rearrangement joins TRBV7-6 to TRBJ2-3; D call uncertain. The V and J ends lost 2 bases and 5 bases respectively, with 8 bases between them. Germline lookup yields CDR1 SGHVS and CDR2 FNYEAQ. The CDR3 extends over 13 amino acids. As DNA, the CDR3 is TGTGCCAGCAGCTTAATAGTCGGAGATACGCAGTATTTT. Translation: CASSLIVGDTQYF.

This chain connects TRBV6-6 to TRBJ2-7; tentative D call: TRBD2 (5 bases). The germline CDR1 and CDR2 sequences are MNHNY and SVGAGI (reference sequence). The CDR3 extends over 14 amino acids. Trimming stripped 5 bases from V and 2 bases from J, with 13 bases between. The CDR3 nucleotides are TGTGCCAGCAGTCCGGAAGTGGGAGCCTACGAGCAGTACTTC. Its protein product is CASSPEVGAYEQYF.

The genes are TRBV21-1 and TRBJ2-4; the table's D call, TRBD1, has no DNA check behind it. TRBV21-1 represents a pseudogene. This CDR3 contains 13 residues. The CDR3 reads CASSGQGKNIQYF. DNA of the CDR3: TGTGCCAGCAGCGGACAGGGAAAAAACATTCAGTACTTC.

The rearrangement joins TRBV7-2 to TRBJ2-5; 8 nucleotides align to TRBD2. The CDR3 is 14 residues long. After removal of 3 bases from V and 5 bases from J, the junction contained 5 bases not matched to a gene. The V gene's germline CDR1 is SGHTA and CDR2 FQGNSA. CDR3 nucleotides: TGTGCCAGCAGCTTGTCGGGGGGGTCGGAGACCCAGTACTTC. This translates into CASSLSGGSETQYF.

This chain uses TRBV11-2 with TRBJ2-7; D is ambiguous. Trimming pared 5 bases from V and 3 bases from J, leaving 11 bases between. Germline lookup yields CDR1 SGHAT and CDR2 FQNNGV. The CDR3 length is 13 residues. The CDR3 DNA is TGTGCCAGCAGCCGACACTATGACTACGAGCAGTACTTC. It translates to CASSRHYDYEQYF. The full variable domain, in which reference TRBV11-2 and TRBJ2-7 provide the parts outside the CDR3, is EAGVAQSPRYKIIEKRQSVAFWCNPISGHATLYWYQQILGQGPKLLIQFQNNGVVDDSQLPKDRFSAERLKGVDSTLKIQPAKLEDSAVYLCASSRHYDYEQYFGPGTRLTVT.

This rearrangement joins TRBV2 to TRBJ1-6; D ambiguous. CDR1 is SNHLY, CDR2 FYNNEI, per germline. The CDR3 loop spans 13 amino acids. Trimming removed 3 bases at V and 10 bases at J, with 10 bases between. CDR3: CASSDLVRSPLHF. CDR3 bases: TGTGCCAGCAGTGATCTGGTGAGGTCACCCCTCCACTTT.

CDR3 DNA: TGTGCAAGTCGCTCGCCGTCCGCGCCCCGGGACAGGGTGGACTACGAGCAGTACTTC. Its protein is CASRSPSAPRDRVDYEQYF. The chain uses TRBV12-2 and TRBJ2-7; the table gives TRBD1 as D, unverified against the DNA. TRBV12-2 is designated a pseudogene. CDR3 size: 19 residues.

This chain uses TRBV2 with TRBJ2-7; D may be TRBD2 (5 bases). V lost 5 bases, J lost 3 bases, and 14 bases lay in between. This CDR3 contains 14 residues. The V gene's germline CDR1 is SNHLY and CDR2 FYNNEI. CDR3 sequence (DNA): TGTGCCAGCAGTACCACTAGGAGCCACTACGAGCAGTACTTC. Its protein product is CASSTTRSHYEQYF.

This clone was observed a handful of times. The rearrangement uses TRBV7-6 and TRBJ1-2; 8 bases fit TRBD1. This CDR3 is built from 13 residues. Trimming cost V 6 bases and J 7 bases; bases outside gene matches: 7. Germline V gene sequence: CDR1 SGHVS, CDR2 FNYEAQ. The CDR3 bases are TGTGCCAGCAGTAGGCGGACAGGGACTGGCTACACCTTC. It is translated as CASSRRTGTGYTF.

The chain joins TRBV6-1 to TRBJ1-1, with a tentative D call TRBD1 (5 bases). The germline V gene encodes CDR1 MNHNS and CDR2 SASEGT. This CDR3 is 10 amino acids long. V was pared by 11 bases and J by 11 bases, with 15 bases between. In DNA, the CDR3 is TGTGCCTGCTGGATGGGGGAGGCTTTCTTT. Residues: CACWMGEAFF.

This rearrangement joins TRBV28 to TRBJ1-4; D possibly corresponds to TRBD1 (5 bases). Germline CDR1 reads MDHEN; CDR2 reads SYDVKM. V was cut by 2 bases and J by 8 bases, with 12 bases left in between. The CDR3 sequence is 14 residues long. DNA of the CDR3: TGTGCCAGCAGTTTACCCAGGGTGGGAGAAAAACTGTTTTTT. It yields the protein CASSLPRVGEKLFF.

CDR3: CSVVQGYEQYF. Here the CDR3 DNA reads TGCAGCGTTGTGCAGGGCTACGAGCAGTACTTC. The J gene is TRBJ2-7, the V gene TRBV29-1; D is possibly TRBD1 (5 bases). Germline CDR1 reads SQVTM; CDR2 reads ANQGSEA. The CDR3 is made up of 11 amino acids. V lost 4 bases, J lost 3 bases, and 7 bases lay in between.

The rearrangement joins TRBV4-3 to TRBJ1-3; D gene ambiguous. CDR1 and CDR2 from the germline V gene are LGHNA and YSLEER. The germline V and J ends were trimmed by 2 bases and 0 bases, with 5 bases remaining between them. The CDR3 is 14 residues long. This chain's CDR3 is CASSQFDSGNTIYF. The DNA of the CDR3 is TGCGCCAGCAGCCAATTCGACTCTGGAAACACCATATATTTT.

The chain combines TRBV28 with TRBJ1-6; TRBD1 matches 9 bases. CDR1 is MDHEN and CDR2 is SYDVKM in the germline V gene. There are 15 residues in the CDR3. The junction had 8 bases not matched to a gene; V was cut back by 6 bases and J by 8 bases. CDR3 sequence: CASRAGTGSYSPLHF. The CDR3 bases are TGTGCCAGCAGAGCCGGGACAGGGAGTTATTCACCCCTCCACTTT.

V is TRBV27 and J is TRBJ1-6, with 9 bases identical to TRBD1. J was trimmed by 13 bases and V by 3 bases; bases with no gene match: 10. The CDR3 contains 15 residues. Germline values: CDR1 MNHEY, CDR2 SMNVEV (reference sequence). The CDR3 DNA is TGTGCCAGCAGTTTCCAAGGGACAGGGTTTTCCCCCCTCCACTTT. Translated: CASSFQGTGFSPLHF.

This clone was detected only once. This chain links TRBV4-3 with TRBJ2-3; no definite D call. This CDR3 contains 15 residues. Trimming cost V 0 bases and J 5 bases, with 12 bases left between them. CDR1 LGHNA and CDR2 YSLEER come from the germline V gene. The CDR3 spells CASSQDRQRGDTQYF. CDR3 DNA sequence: TGCGCCAGCAGCCAAGATAGGCAGCGTGGAGATACGCAGTATTTT.

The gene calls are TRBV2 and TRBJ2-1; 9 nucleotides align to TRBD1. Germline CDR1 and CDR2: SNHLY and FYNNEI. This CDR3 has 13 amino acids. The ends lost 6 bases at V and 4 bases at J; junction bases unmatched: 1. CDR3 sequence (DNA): TGTGCCAGCAGGGACAGGGGTTACAATGAGCAGTTCTTC. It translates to CASRDRGYNEQFF.

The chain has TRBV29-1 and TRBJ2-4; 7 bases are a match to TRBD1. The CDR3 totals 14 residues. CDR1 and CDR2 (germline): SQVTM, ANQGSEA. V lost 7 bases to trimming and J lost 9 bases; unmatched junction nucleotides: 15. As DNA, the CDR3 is TGCAGCGCAAACCCAGGACAGGCTACGGGCATTCAGTACTTC. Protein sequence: CSANPGQATGIQYF.

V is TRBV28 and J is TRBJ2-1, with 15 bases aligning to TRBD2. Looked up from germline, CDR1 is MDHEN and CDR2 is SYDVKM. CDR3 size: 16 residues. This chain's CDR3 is CASGLAGGRSYNEQFF. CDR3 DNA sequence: TGTGCTTCCGGACTAGCGGGAGGGCGCTCCTACAATGAGCAGTTCTTC.

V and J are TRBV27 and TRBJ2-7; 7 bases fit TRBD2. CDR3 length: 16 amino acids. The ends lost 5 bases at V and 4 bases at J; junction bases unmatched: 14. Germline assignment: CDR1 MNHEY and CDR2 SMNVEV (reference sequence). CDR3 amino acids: CASSLDQLAPSYEQYF. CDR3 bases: TGTGCCAGCAGTCTGGACCAACTAGCGCCTTCTTACGAGCAGTACTTC.

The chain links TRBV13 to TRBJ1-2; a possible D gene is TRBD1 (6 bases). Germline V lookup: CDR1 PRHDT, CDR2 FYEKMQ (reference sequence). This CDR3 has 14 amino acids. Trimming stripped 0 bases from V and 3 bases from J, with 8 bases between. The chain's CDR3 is CASSLGRGDYGYTF. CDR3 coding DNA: TGTGCCAGCAGCTTAGGCAGGGGCGACTATGGCTACACCTTC.

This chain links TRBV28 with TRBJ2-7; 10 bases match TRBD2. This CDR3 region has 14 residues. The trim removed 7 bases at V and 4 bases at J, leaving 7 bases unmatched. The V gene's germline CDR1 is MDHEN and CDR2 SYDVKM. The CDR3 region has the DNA TGTGCCAGCAATAGCGGGAGGACCGATTACGAGCAGTACTTC. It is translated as CASNSGRTDYEQYF.